Listed below are T cell receptor beta chains from one sample, sequenced in a study of T cell repertoires in cytomegalovirus infection. These receptors' antigens are unknown. Via MiXCR, TCRdb re-called the reads, giving one row per CDR3 protein. Seen here are about 830,000 distinct CDR3 sequences, less than 35% observed once, and the top ten hold about an eighth. The input for sequencing was cultured CD8+ T cells from PBMCs, taken from culture after CMV antigen stimulation. All receptors come from a human donor in good health (CMV status not recorded). Some clones in this sample may be carry-over from other donors' samples. CDR3s leave out the opening cysteine and the closing phenylalanine or tryptophan. Each record gives: CDR3 protein, V gene, D gene, J gene. D genes are given only for firm matches.

cdr3_aa: ASSRQGSRELF
v_call: TRBV19
d_call: TRBD1
j_call: TRBJ2-2

cdr3_aa: ASSVEGTYEQY
v_call: TRBV6-1
d_call: NA
j_call: TRBJ2-7

cdr3_aa: ASSLAGGGSPYNEQF
v_call: TRBV7-2
d_call: TRBD2
j_call: TRBJ2-1

cdr3_aa: AISVITPNTGELF
v_call: TRBV10-3
d_call: NA
j_call: TRBJ2-2

cdr3_aa: ASSRGPPHGYT
v_call: TRBV10-2
d_call: NA
j_call: TRBJ1-2

cdr3_aa: ANSDLLVPTNEKLF
v_call: TRBV6-8
d_call: NA
j_call: TRBJ1-4

cdr3_aa: ASSPGQVWYEQF
v_call: TRBV7-6
d_call: TRBD1
j_call: TRBJ2-1

cdr3_aa: ASSLAWASGGSLGADTQY
v_call: TRBV7-8
d_call: TRBD2
j_call: TRBJ2-3

cdr3_aa: ASSWDREDRSPLH
v_call: TRBV27
d_call: TRBD1
j_call: TRBJ1-6

cdr3_aa: ASSLSYPGLTSYEQY
v_call: TRBV7-8
d_call: NA
j_call: TRBJ2-7

cdr3_aa: ASSLAPTGVTEAF
v_call: TRBV5-6
d_call: TRBD1
j_call: TRBJ1-1

cdr3_aa: ASSFGGSDIYEQY
v_call: TRBV5-6
d_call: NA
j_call: TRBJ2-7

cdr3_aa: ASGTDSEQY
v_call: TRBV4-1
d_call: TRBD1
j_call: TRBJ2-7

cdr3_aa: ASSLSPGLAPTSTDTQY
v_call: TRBV7-9
d_call: TRBD2
j_call: TRBJ2-3

cdr3_aa: ASSVQNYNSPLH
v_call: TRBV27
d_call: NA
j_call: TRBJ1-6

cdr3_aa: ASSSEFGGNHAKNIQY
v_call: TRBV5-1
d_call: NA
j_call: TRBJ2-4

cdr3_aa: ASSQDRAYNEQF
v_call: TRBV4-1
d_call: NA
j_call: TRBJ2-1

cdr3_aa: SARDLGRLANYGYT
v_call: TRBV20-1
d_call: NA
j_call: TRBJ1-2

cdr3_aa: ASSLWAGPNLGDTQY
v_call: TRBV28
d_call: NA
j_call: TRBJ2-3

cdr3_aa: ASSLEAGAVSYEQY
v_call: TRBV5-8
d_call: NA
j_call: TRBJ2-7

cdr3_aa: ASSWWGQGLDEQF
v_call: TRBV7-2
d_call: TRBD1
j_call: TRBJ2-1

cdr3_aa: ASSLLQGLADTQY
v_call: TRBV5-3
d_call: NA
j_call: TRBJ2-3

cdr3_aa: ASSFADRYGYT
v_call: TRBV11-2
d_call: NA
j_call: TRBJ1-2

cdr3_aa: ASSSSGLNSGANVLT
v_call: TRBV7-9
d_call: NA
j_call: TRBJ2-6

cdr3_aa: ARPTGVPGELF
v_call: TRBV12-3/TRBV12-4
d_call: TRBD1
j_call: TRBJ2-2

cdr3_aa: ASSLALGPQGLF
v_call: TRBV12-3/TRBV12-4
d_call: NA
j_call: TRBJ1-4

cdr3_aa: ASSYQGQFYEQY
v_call: TRBV19
d_call: NA
j_call: TRBJ2-7

cdr3_aa: ASSSGGASQETQY
v_call: TRBV2
d_call: TRBD1
j_call: TRBJ2-5

cdr3_aa: AVWGSGGLFGANVLT
v_call: TRBV7-2
d_call: TRBD2
j_call: TRBJ2-6

cdr3_aa: ASTLGIEGTGELF
v_call: TRBV7-9
d_call: NA
j_call: TRBJ2-2

cdr3_aa: AISESDRSSYNEQF
v_call: TRBV10-3
d_call: NA
j_call: TRBJ2-1

cdr3_aa: ASSPQDGQETQY
v_call: TRBV4-1
d_call: NA
j_call: TRBJ2-5

cdr3_aa: AIRQSWNTEAF
v_call: TRBV7-6
d_call: NA
j_call: TRBJ1-1

cdr3_aa: ASSYLGQGEAQY
v_call: TRBV7-6
d_call: TRBD1
j_call: TRBJ2-7

cdr3_aa: ASSYSRGGKDEQY
v_call: TRBV6-5
d_call: TRBD2
j_call: TRBJ2-7

cdr3_aa: ASSLVSSKSGNTIY
v_call: TRBV5-6
d_call: NA
j_call: TRBJ1-3

cdr3_aa: ASSLLRGRYYNEQF
v_call: TRBV11-2
d_call: TRBD1
j_call: TRBJ2-1

cdr3_aa: ASTLRGANVLT
v_call: TRBV27
d_call: NA
j_call: TRBJ2-6

cdr3_aa: ASSTLGTANEKLF
v_call: TRBV27
d_call: TRBD1
j_call: TRBJ1-4

cdr3_aa: ASRASGGATYEQY
v_call: TRBV27
d_call: TRBD2
j_call: TRBJ2-7

cdr3_aa: ASSLAEVAIDTQY
v_call: TRBV7-8
d_call: NA
j_call: TRBJ2-3

cdr3_aa: ASSTPGTGDREQY
v_call: TRBV5-1
d_call: TRBD1
j_call: TRBJ2-7

cdr3_aa: ASSVVQGDYQPQH
v_call: TRBV6-2/TRBV6-3
d_call: NA
j_call: TRBJ1-5

cdr3_aa: ASSLTPQTGETQY
v_call: TRBV13
d_call: NA
j_call: TRBJ2-5

cdr3_aa: ASSLSSLGTEAF
v_call: TRBV19
d_call: NA
j_call: TRBJ1-1

cdr3_aa: ASSHPEAGVRTGELF
v_call: TRBV4-1
d_call: NA
j_call: TRBJ2-2

cdr3_aa: ASSQGGFFRGGYT
v_call: TRBV4-1
d_call: NA
j_call: TRBJ1-2

cdr3_aa: ASSLVGGPSSYNKQF
v_call: TRBV7-6
d_call: NA
j_call: TRBJ2-1

cdr3_aa: SARDVLAGQETQY
v_call: TRBV20-1
d_call: TRBD2
j_call: TRBJ2-5

cdr3_aa: ASSLVGSSGQETQY
v_call: TRBV12-3/TRBV12-4
d_call: TRBD2
j_call: TRBJ2-5

cdr3_aa: ASSLAPVQETQY
v_call: TRBV7-6
d_call: NA
j_call: TRBJ2-5

cdr3_aa: ASEDGGLGTEAF
v_call: TRBV5-1
d_call: NA
j_call: TRBJ1-1

cdr3_aa: ASSYPVDRENEQF
v_call: TRBV6-2/TRBV6-3
d_call: TRBD1
j_call: TRBJ2-1

cdr3_aa: ASSFLSGTQY
v_call: TRBV7-8
d_call: NA
j_call: TRBJ2-5